The subject of this entry is one TCR beta chain. No antigen is known for it. Libraries were prepared by immunoSEQ multiplex PCR; TCRdb keeps only in-frame clonotypes and omits some of them. The sample holds around 300,000 clones, approximately 85% seen once. The record originates from a study of cytomegalovirus exposure and HLA in healthy donors. Whole-study findings and limits: Among TCR sequences, most were rare, though some public TCRs appeared in many donors. It was reportedly the case that the classifier diagnosed cytomegalovirus status with high specificity and sensitivity.

The CDR3 has 15 amino acids. The V gene lost 0 bases and the J gene lost 6 bases, with 18 bases spanning the gap. CDR1 and CDR2 (germline): GTSNPN, SVGIG (reference sequence). Sequencing was carried out using PBMCs. This clonotype was obtained from a man younger than 40 in good health and CMV-seronegative. The V gene is TRBV30, the J gene TRBJ2-7; tentative D call: TRBD2 (5 bases). The CDR3 sequence: CAWSVGEGSRSEQYF. CDR3 bases: TGTGCCTGGAGTGTTGGAGAGGGAAGTCGCTCCGAGCAGTACTTC. Variable domain in full (rest from reference TRBV30 and TRBJ2-7): SQTIHQWPATLVQPVGSPLSLECTVEGTSNPNLYWYRQAAGRGLQLLFYSVGIGQISSEVPQNLSASRPQDRQFILSSKKLLLSDSGFYLCAWSVGEGSRSEQYFGPGTRLTVT.